Listed below are T cell receptor beta chains from one sample, sequenced in a study of PD-1 blockade in classical Hodgkin lymphoma. Produced via immunoSEQ multiplex PCR; TCRdb's table is partial and in-frame only. The sample includes 29,000 or so clones, over 55% of them seen just once. This sample comprised peripheral blood mononuclear cells (PBMCs), obtained before the second cycle of nivolumab. The origin of the receptors is a human donor with classical Hodgkin lymphoma. Both conserved end residues are part of each CDR3. D genes are given only for firm matches.

V	J	D	DNA	CDR3
TRBV7-8	TRBJ2-6	NA	TGTGCCAGCAGCTTCGGACCGGGCTCTGGGGCCAACGTCCTGACTTTC	CASSFGPGSGANVLTF
TRBV7-2	TRBJ1-1	NA	TGTGCCAGCAGCTTAATGGTCGAAGGAAACACTGAAGCTTTCTTT	CASSLMVEGNTEAFF
TRBV14	TRBJ1-4	TRBD1	TGTGCCAGCAGCCCCTGGACAGGCTTAAATGAAAAACTGTTTTTT	CASSPWTGLNEKLFF
TRBV11-2	TRBJ2-7	NA	TGTGCCAGCAGCTTAGGATGGAGAGTAGAGCAGTACTTC	CASSLGWRVEQYF
TRBV7-6	TRBJ1-1	NA	TGTGCCAGCAGCGCGACCGGGTTTTACACTGAAGCTTTCTTT	CASSATGFYTEAFF
TRBV5-1	TRBJ2-3	TRBD2	TGCGCCAGCAGCTTACTAGCGGGGTCCACAGATACGCAGTATTTT	CASSLLAGSTDTQYF
TRBV10-1	TRBJ1-2	NA	TGCGCCAGCATCTCGAAAAAGGTAGGCACTAACTATGGCTACACCTTC	CASISKKVGTNYGYTF
TRBV6-5	TRBJ1-2	TRBD1	TGTGCCAGCAGGCCCCCACAGGGGACTGGCTACACCTTC	CASRPPQGTGYTF
TRBV19	TRBJ1-2	TRBD1	TGTGCCAGTACCCTTGAGACAGGGGGGGACTATGGCTACACCTTC	CASTLETGGDYGYTF
TRBV5-6	TRBJ1-2	NA	TGTGCCAGCAGCCCAGGAGCTAACTATGGCTACACCTTC	CASSPGANYGYTF